One sample yielded the 27 T cell receptor beta chains listed below, sequenced in a study of T cell changes during pregnancy in multiple sclerosis (dated by TCRdb to between 2018 and 2021). The method behind the library was the immunoSEQ multiplex PCR assay. Entries here come from immuneACCESS through TCRdb and include only in-frame sequences with V and J called. Some clones fail to appear in such tables; in the studies checked, an unresolved V gene covers under half of the shortfall, and the cause of the remainder is unknown. The sample table holds over 35,000 clones, of which about 88% were seen once. Around 0.51% of the sample is in the top ten clones. The sequencing used CD4+ T cells from peripheral blood mononuclear cells, collected in the first trimester of pregnancy. The source of these receptors is a female donor with multiple sclerosis, enrolled in a pregnancy study.

The J gene is TRBJ1-1, the V gene TRBV14, with 9 bases matching TRBD1. V trimming: 5 bases; J trimming: 2 bases; junction bases outside the gene matches: 6. This CDR3 region has 15 residues. The germline CDR1 and CDR2 sequences are SGHDN and FVKESK. The CDR3 protein is CASSFRDRVNTEAFF. CDR3 DNA sequence: TGTGCCAGCAGCTTCCGGGACAGGGTAAACACTGAAGCTTTCTTT.

The V and J genes are TRBV11-2 and TRBJ2-3; D might be TRBD1 (6 bases). Trimming shortened V by 4 bases and J by 2 bases, and 19 bases separated the two germline ends. Germline lookup yields CDR1 SGHAT and CDR2 FQNNGV. This CDR3 spans 17 amino acids. The CDR3 region has the DNA TGTGCCAGCAGCTCGACGGACAGACGGACGTTCACAGATACGCAGTATTTT. Translating gives CASSSTDRRTFTDTQYF.

The J gene is TRBJ2-1, the V gene TRBV30; D may be TRBD2 (5 bases). The CDR3 runs 13 residues. The germline V gene encodes CDR1 GTSNPN and CDR2 SVGIG (reference sequence). Trimming shortened V by 3 bases and J by 7 bases, and 13 bases separated the two germline ends. CDR3 sequence (DNA): TGTGCCTGGAGATTAGATCGAGGGAATGAGCAGTTCTTC. The encoded protein is CAWRLDRGNEQFF.

This rearrangement joins TRBV6-1 to TRBJ2-5; 9 bases are a match to TRBD2. Looked up from germline, CDR1 is MNHNS and CDR2 is SASEGT. The ends lost 1 base at V and 3 bases at J; junction bases unmatched: 6. The CDR3 totals 16 residues. CDR3 in amino acids: CASSEGGASGEETQYF. The CDR3 nucleotides are TGTGCCAGCAGTGAAGGCGGGGCTAGCGGGGAAGAGACCCAGTACTTC.

The CDR3 protein is CASSLEGPRDGELFF. The CDR3 bases are TGTGCCAGCAGCTTAGAGGGCCCTCGGGACGGGGAGCTGTTTTTT. The chain combines TRBV11-3 with TRBJ2-2, with D maybe TRBD2 (5 bases). The V gene's germline CDR1 is SGHNT and CDR2 YENEEA. Trimming took 0 bases from V and 7 from J, leaving 12 bases between them. The CDR3 is 15 residues long.

This clone was counted once. The V call is TRBV2, the J call TRBJ2-7; 7 bases map to TRBD2. The V gene's germline CDR1 is SNHLY and CDR2 FYNNEI. The CDR3 covers 10 residues. V was pared by 7 bases and J by 6 bases, with 0 bases of the junction left unmatched. The CDR3 loop is CASTGGEQYF. The CDR3 nucleotides read TGTGCCAGCACGGGAGGCGAGCAGTACTTC.

The chain combines TRBV29-1 with TRBJ1-3; D is uncertain. Germline V lookup: CDR1 SQVTM, CDR2 ANQGSEA. Trimming removed 0 bases at V and 8 bases at J, with 11 bases between. This CDR3 has 13 residues. In nucleotides, the CDR3 is TGCAGCGTTGAAGATCGGACTGGGGACACCATATATTTT. It yields the protein CSVEDRTGDTIYF.

V and J are TRBV5-1 and TRBJ2-5, with TRBD1 matching over 11 bases. Germline V gene lookup returns CDR1 SGHRS and CDR2 YFSETQ. This CDR3 region has 16 residues. The V and J ends lost 4 bases and 4 bases, in that order; junction bases with no gene match: 9. CDR3 in DNA: TGCGCCAGCAGCCCGCTGGGACAGGGGGTTATAGAGACCCAGTACTTC. Its protein is CASSPLGQGVIETQYF.

The genes are TRBV19 and TRBJ1-2; possible D gene TRBD1, 5 bases. Looked up from germline, CDR1 is LNHDA and CDR2 is SQIVND (reference sequence). V was pared by 6 bases and J by 6 bases, with 11 bases between. The CDR3 consists of 12 residues. The DNA for the CDR3 is TGTGCCAGTAGCTGGCGGGGCGATGGCTACACCTTC. It encodes CASSWRGDGYTF.

J is TRBJ1-2 and V is TRBV30; 7 positions agree with TRBD1. Germline V gene lookup returns CDR1 GTSNPN and CDR2 SVGIG (reference sequence). This CDR3 has 11 residues. The J segment lost 10 bases and the V segment lost 3 bases, leaving 5 bases of the junction unmatched. The CDR3 region has the DNA TGTGCCTGGAGCAGACAGGGCCCCTACACCTTC. Translating it yields CAWSRQGPYTF.

The chain uses TRBV5-1 and TRBJ2-1; D is possibly TRBD1 (6 bases). Germline CDR1 SGHRS, CDR2 YFSETQ. The CDR3 is 16 amino acids. V was trimmed by 0 bases and J by 6 bases, leaving 16 bases between them. The CDR3 DNA reads TGCGCCAGCAGCTTGGGCGAATTGGGGGCCTTCAATGAGCAGTTCTTC. This translates into CASSLGELGAFNEQFF.

The rearrangement joins TRBV10-1 to TRBJ2-3, with a weak D call TRBD1 (5 bases). From germline, CDR1 is WNHNN and CDR2 SYGVQD (reference sequence). Trimming removed 6 bases at V and 0 bases at J, with 13 bases between. This CDR3 is built from 15 residues. CDR3 amino acids: CASRQDYRSTDTQYF. The CDR3 region has the DNA TGCGCCAGCAGACAGGATTATAGGAGCACAGATACGCAGTATTTT.

This chain links TRBV5-1 with TRBJ2-3; 11 nucleotides line up with TRBD2. After removal of 0 bases from V and 0 bases from J, the junction contained 3 bases not matched to a gene. This CDR3 has 17 residues. Germline CDR1 is SGHRS and CDR2 is YFSETQ. CDR3 amino acids: CASSLALAGGSTDTQYF. The CDR3 nucleotides are TGCGCCAGCAGCTTGGCCCTAGCGGGGGGCAGCACAGATACGCAGTATTTT.

The rearrangement uses TRBV19 and TRBJ2-7; D perhaps matches TRBD1 (5 bases). Germline V CDR1 and CDR2: LNHDA, SQIVND (reference sequence). The CDR3 covers 15 residues. Between the trimmed V and J ends, which lost 3 bases and 0 bases, there was a span of 12 bases. CDR3 nucleotides: TGTGCCAGTAGTATCAGGGCCAGGAGCTCCTACGAGCAGTACTTC. This sequence encodes CASSIRARSSYEQYF. Variable domain in full (rest from reference TRBV19 and TRBJ2-7): DGGITQSPKYLFRKEGQNVTLSCEQNLNHDAMYWYRQDPGQGLRLIYYSQIVNDFQKGDIAEGYSVSREKKESFPLTVTSAQKNPTAFYLCASSIRARSSYEQYFGPGTRLTVT.

V gene TRBV6-5 combines with J gene TRBJ1-2; possibly TRBD1 for D (6 bases). Germline loops: CDR1 MNHEY, CDR2 SVGAGI. V was trimmed by 2 bases and J by 4 bases, leaving 11 bases between them. The length of the CDR3 is 14 residues. The CDR3 sequence is CASSYGGAIYGYTF. The DNA for the CDR3 is TGTGCCAGCAGTTACGGGGGCGCGATCTATGGCTACACCTTC.

The rearrangement uses TRBV7-8 and TRBJ2-2, with D tentatively TRBD2 (6 bases). Trimming took 2 bases from V and 5 from J, leaving 9 bases between them. The CDR3 sequence is 14 residues long. From germline, CDR1 is SGHVS and CDR2 FQNEAQ. The CDR3 DNA is TGTGCCAGCAGCTTACGGGCGGGGACCGGGGAGCTGTTTTTT. Translating it yields CASSLRAGTGELFF.

V and J are TRBV19 and TRBJ2-4; a possible D gene is TRBD2 (6 bases). CDR1 and CDR2 (germline): LNHDA, SQIVND (reference sequence). V lost 7 bases, J lost 10 bases, and 14 bases lay in between. The CDR3 is made up of 12 amino acids. This CDR3 is CASTTPGAIQYF. Written as DNA, the CDR3 is TGTGCCAGTACCACTCCGGGAGCAATTCAGTACTTC.

The CDR3: CASSFQGTANQPQHF. CDR3 DNA sequence: TGTGCCAGCAGTTTCCAGGGGACGGCAAATCAGCCCCAGCATTTT. V gene TRBV28 combines with J gene TRBJ1-5, with D perhaps TRBD1 (6 bases). This CDR3 is built from 15 residues. Trimming pared 3 bases from V and 4 bases from J, leaving 13 bases between. CDR1 is MDHEN, CDR2 SYDVKM, per germline.

The chain employs TRBV4-1 and TRBJ1-2; 10 nucleotides agree with TRBD1. V shed 3 bases and J 5 bases; nucleotides not matched to a gene: 6. Germline CDR1 MGHRA, CDR2 YSYEKL. CDR3 size: 15 residues. The CDR3 loop is CASSHPGQGVYGYTF. The CDR3 DNA reads as TGCGCCAGCAGCCATCCCGGACAGGGGGTGTATGGCTACACCTTC.

The chain combines TRBV6-4 with TRBJ2-1, with a possible D match to TRBD2 (5 bases). Germline V gene lookup returns CDR1 MRHNA and CDR2 SNTAGT. CDR3 length: 14 residues. V shed 6 bases and J shed 0 bases, with 9 bases lying between them. The CDR3 loop is CASRRDSSYNEQFF. CDR3 coding DNA: TGTGCCAGCAGGAGGGATAGCTCCTACAATGAGCAGTTCTTC.

The sample holds a few counts of this clone. The chain recombines TRBV2 with TRBJ1-5, with a weak D call TRBD1 (5 bases). The CDR3 totals 13 residues. Germline V CDR1 and CDR2: SNHLY, FYNNEI. The V and J ends lost 8 bases and 2 bases respectively, with 10 bases between them. CDR3 in DNA: TGTGCCAGCGGCGGGACCGGCAATCAGCCCCAGCATTTT. It yields the protein CASGGTGNQPQHF.

This rearrangement joins TRBV30 to TRBJ2-1; D perhaps matches TRBD2 (7 bases). From germline, CDR1 is GTSNPN and CDR2 SVGIG (reference sequence). Between the trimmed V and J ends, which lost 3 bases and 2 bases, there was a span of 14 bases. This CDR3 has 15 residues. The DNA of the CDR3 is TGTGCCTGGAGGCCTGGGGGGGGCCCCTACAATGAGCAGTTCTTC. Amino acids: CAWRPGGGPYNEQFF.

The chain recombines TRBV6-1 with TRBJ1-1; 8 positions agree with TRBD1. With 6 bases clipped from V and 1 base from J, the junction kept 7 bases outside the gene matches. The CDR3 covers 15 residues. CDR1 and CDR2 (germline): MNHNS, SASEGT. The CDR3 reads CASSNPGTGNTEAFF. Here the CDR3 DNA reads TGTGCCAGCAGCAATCCCGGGACAGGGAACACTGAAGCTTTCTTT.

CDR3 sequence: CASSPLTGVGQTEAFF. The DNA of the CDR3 is TGTGCCAGCTCACCACTGACAGGGGTGGGACAGACTGAAGCTTTCTTT. V usage is TRBV18 and J usage is TRBJ1-1; 8 bases match TRBD1. This CDR3 contains 16 residues. From germline, CDR1 is KGHSH and CDR2 LQKENI. V was clipped by 1 base and J by 5 bases; unmatched bases: 9.

The chain uses TRBV30 and TRBJ2-3; tentative D call: TRBD1 (5 bases). Deletions cut 2 bases from V and 5 bases from J, with 14 bases between. The CDR3 is 14 residues long. Germline CDR1 reads GTSNPN; CDR2 reads SVGIG (reference sequence). The CDR3 spells CAWSRGSQGDTQYF. CDR3 DNA sequence: TGTGCCTGGAGTAGGGGAAGCCAGGGAGATACGCAGTATTTT.

This rearrangement joins TRBV18 to TRBJ2-7, with a weak D call TRBD2 (6 bases). This CDR3 comprises 14 residues. V was trimmed by 6 bases and J by 6 bases, leaving 18 bases between them. Germline CDR1 reads KGHSH; CDR2 reads LQKENI. The CDR3 spells CASSLGLEGGEQYF. The CDR3 coding sequence is TGTGCCAGCTCTCTGGGACTTGAGGGTGGCGAGCAGTACTTC.

CDR3 sequence: CASWDRGTEKLFF. CDR3 bases: TGTGCCAGCTGGGACAGGGGAACGGAAAAACTGTTTTTT. J is TRBJ1-4 and V is TRBV5-4; 10 bases match TRBD1. This CDR3 spans 13 amino acids. With V trimmed by 7 bases and J by 8 bases, 5 bases remained unmatched. Germline V CDR1 and CDR2: SGHNT, YYREEE (reference sequence).